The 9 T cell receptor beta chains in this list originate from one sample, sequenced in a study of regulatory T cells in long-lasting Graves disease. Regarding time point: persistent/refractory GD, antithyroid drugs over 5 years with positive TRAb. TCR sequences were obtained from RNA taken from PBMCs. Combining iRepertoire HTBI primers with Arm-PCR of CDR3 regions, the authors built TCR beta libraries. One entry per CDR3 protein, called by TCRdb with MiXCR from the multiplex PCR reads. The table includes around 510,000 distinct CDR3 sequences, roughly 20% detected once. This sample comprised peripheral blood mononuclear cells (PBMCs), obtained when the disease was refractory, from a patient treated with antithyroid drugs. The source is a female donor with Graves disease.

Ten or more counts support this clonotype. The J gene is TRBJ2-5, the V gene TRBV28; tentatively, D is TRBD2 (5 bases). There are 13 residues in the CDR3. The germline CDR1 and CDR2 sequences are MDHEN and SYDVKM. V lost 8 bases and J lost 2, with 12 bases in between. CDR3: CASEDREQETQYF. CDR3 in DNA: TGTGCCAGCGAAGACCGGGAACAAGAGACCCAGTACTTC. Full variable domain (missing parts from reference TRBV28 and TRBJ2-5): DVKVTQSSRYLVKRTGEKVFLECVQDMDHENMFWYRQDPGLGLRLIYFSYDVKMKEKGDIPEGYSVSREKKERFSLILESASTNQTSMYLCASEDREQETQYFGPGTRLLVL.

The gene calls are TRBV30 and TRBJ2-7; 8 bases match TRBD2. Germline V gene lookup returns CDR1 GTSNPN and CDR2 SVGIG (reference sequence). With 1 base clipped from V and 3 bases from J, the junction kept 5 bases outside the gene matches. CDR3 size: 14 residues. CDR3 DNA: TGTGCCTGGAGTGCGGTAGCGGGACTCTACGAGCAGTACTTC. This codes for CAWSAVAGLYEQYF.

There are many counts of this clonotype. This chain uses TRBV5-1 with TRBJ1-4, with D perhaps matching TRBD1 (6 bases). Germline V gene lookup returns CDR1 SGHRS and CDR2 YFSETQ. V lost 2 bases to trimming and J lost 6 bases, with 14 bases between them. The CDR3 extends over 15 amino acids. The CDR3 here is CASSFGGASHEKLFF. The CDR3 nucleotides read TGCGCCAGCAGCTTCGGGGGGGCCAGCCATGAAAAACTGTTTTTT. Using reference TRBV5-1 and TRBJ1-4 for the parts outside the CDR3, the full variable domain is KAGVTQTPRYLIKTRGQQVTLSCSPISGHRSVSWYQQTPGQGLQFLFEYFSETQRNKGNFPGRFSGRQFSNSRSEMNVSTLELGDSALYLCASSFGGASHEKLFFGSGTQLSVL.

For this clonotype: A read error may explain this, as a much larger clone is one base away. In DNA, the CDR3 is TGTGCCTGGAGTGACGGGGTGGTCTATGGCCACACCTTC. It specifies CAWSDGVVYGHTF. The V and J genes are TRBV30 and TRBJ1-2; D unclear. The CDR3 has 13 residues. CDR1 GTSNPN and CDR2 SVGIG come from the germline V gene (reference sequence).

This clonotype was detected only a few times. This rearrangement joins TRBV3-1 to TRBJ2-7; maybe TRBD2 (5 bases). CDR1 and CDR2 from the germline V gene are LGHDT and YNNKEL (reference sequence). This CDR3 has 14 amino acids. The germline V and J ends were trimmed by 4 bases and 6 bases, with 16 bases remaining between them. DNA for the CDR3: TGTGCCAGCAGCCCCATACTAGAGTTAGGCGAGCAGTACTTC. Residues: CASSPILELGEQYF.

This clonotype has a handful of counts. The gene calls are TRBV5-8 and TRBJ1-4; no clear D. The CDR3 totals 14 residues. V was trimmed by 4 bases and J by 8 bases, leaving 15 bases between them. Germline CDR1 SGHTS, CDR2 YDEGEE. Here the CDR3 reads CASSPLGTDEKLFF. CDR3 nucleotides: TGTGCCAGCAGCCCCCTGGGAACCGACGAAAAACTGTTTTTT.

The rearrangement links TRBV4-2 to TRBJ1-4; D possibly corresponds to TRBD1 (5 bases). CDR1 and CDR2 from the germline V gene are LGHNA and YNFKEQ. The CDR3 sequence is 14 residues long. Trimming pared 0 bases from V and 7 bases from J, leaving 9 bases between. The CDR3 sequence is CASSQETGGEKLFF. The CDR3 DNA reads TGTGCCAGCAGCCAAGAAACAGGCGGTGAAAAACTGTTTTTT.

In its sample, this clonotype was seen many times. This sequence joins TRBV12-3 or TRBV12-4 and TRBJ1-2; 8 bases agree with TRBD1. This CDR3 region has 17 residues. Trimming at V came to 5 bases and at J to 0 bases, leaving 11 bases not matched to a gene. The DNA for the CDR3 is TGTGCCAGCAGTCCGACCGGGACAGGATTAGCTAACTATGGCTACACCTTC. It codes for CASSPTGTGLANYGYTF.

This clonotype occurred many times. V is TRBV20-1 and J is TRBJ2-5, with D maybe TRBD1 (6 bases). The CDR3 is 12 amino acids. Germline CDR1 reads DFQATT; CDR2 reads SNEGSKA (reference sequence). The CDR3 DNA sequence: TGCAGCCCACAGGGATTCCAAGAGACCCAGTACTTC. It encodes CSPQGFQETQYF.